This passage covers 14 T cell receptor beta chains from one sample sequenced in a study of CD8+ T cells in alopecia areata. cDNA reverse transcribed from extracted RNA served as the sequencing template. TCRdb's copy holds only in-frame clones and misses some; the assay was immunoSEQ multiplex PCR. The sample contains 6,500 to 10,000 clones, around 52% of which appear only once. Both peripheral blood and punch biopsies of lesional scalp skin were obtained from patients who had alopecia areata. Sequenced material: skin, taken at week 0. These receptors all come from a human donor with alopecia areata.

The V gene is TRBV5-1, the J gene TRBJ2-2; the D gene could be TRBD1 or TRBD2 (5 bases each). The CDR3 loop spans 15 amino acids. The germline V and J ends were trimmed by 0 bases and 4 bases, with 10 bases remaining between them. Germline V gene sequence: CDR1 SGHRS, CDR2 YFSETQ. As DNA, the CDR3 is TGCGCCAGCAGCTTGGCCGAGGGGTCCACCGGGGAGCTGTTTTTT. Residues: CASSLAEGSTGELFF. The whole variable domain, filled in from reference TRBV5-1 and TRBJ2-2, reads KAGVTQTPRYLIKTRGQQVTLSCSPISGHRSVSWYQQTPGQGLQFLFEYFSETQRNKGNFPGRFSGRQFSNSRSEMNVSTLELGDSALYLCASSLAEGSTGELFFGEGSRLTVL.

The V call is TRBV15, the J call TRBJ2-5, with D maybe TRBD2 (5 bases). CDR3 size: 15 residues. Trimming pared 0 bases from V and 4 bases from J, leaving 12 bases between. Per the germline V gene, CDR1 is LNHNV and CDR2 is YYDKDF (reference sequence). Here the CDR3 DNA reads TGTGCCACCAGCAGAGAGGTAGCGCCGGGAGAGACCCAGTACTTC. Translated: CATSREVAPGETQYF.

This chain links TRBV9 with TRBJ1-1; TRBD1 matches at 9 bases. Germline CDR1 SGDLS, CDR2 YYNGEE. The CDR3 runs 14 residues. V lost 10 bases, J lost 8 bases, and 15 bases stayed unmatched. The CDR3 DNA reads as TGTGCCCGACCCGGGACAGGGTTCTTCAGAGAAGCTTTCTTT. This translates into CARPGTGFFREAFF.

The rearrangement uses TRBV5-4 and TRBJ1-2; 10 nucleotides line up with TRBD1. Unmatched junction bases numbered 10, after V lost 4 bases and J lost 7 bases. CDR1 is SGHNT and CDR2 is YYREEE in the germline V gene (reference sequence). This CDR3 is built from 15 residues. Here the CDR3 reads CASSLGQGTGGGYTF. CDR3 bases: TGTGCCAGCAGCCTGGGACAGGGGACGGGTGGTGGCTACACCTTC.

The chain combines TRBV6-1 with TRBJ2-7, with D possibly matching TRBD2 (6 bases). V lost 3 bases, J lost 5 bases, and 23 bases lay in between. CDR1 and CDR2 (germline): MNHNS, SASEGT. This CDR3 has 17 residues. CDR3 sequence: CASSDSGGGGVFDEQYF. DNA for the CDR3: TGTGCCAGCAGTGATAGTGGGGGAGGAGGGGTCTTCGACGAGCAGTACTTC.

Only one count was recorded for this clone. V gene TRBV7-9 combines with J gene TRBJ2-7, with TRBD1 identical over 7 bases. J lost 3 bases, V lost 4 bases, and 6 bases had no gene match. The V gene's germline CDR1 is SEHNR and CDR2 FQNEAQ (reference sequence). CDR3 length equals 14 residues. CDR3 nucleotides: TGTGCCAGCAGCTCCGACAGGGTCGGCTACGAGCAGTACTTC. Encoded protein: CASSSDRVGYEQYF.

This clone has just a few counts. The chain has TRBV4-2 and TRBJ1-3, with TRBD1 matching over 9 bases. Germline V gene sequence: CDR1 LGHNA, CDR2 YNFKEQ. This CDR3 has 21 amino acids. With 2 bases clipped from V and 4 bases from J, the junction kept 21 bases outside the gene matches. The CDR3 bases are TGTGCCAGCAGCCAAAAACTCGACTCCGGGACAGGGCGGTATTGGGGAAACACCATATATTTT. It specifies CASSQKLDSGTGRYWGNTIYF.

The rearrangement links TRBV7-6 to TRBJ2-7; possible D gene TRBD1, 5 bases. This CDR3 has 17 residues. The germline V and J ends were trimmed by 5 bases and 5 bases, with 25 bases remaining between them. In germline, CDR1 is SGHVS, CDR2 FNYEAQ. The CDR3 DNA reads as TGTGCCAGCAGCATCAGCCCCTTATCTAGGGGTAGAGACGAGCAGTACTTC. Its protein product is CASSISPLSRGRDEQYF.

CDR3 in amino acids: CASSLGGSSYEQYF. CDR3 coding DNA: TGTGCCAGCAGTTTAGGCGGGAGCTCCTACGAGCAGTACTTC. V usage is TRBV27 and J usage is TRBJ2-7; 7 bases line up with TRBD2. Unmatched junction bases numbered 1, after V lost 2 bases and J lost 0 bases. Germline loops: CDR1 MNHEY, CDR2 SMNVEV (reference sequence). This CDR3 is built from 14 residues.

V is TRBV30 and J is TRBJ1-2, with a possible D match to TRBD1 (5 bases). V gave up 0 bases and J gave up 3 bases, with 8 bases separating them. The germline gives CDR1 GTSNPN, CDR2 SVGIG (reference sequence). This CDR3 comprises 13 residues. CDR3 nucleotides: TGTGCCTGGAGTGTACAGGTAGACTATGGCTACACCTTC. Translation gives CAWSVQVDYGYTF.

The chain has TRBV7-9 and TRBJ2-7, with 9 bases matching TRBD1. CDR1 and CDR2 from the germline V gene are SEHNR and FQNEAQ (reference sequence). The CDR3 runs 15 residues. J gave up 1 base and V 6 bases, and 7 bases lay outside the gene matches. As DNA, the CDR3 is TGTGCCAGCAGTCCCCATGGGACAGGGTCCTACGAGCAGTACTTC. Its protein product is CASSPHGTGSYEQYF.

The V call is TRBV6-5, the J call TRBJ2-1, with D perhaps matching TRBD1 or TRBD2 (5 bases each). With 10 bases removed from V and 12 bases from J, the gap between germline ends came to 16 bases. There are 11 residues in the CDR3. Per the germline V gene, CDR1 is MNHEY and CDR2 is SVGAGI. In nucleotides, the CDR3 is TGTGCCACAAGGGTGAGGGGTACGCAGTTCTTC. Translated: CATRVRGTQFF.

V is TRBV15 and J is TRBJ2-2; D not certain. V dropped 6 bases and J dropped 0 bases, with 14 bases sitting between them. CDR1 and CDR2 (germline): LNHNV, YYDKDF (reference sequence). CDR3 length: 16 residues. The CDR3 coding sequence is TGTGCCACCAGTACATTTGACGTCGCGAACACCGGGGAGCTGTTTTTT. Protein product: CATSTFDVANTGELFF. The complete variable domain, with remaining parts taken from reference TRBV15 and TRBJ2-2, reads DAMVIQNPRYQVTQFGKPVTLSCSQTLNHNVMYWYQQKSSQAPKLLFHYYDKDFNNEADTPDNFQSRRPNTSFCFLDIRSPGLGDTAMYLCATSTFDVANTGELFFGEGSRLTVL.

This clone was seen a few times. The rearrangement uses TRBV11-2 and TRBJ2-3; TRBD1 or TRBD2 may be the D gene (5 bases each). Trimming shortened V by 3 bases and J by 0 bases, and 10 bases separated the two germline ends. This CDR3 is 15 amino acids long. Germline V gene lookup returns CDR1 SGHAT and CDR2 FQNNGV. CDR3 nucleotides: TGTGCCAGCAGCTTCCTCGGGGACAGCACAGATACGCAGTATTTT. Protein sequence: CASSFLGDSTDTQYF.